This TCR beta chain was recovered during a study of control samples from healthy donors and cancer patients (TCRdb year 2020). Trimming at the junction amounts to 1 base on V and 2 bases on J, and the germline ends lie 10 bases apart. From the cysteine through the phenylalanine, the CDR3 covers 15 amino acids. Only CDR3 DNA remains: 45 bases, in frame from the first base. Looking up the germline V gene yields CDR1 SGHTA and CDR2 FQGNSA. Libraries were prepared through the immunoSEQ multiplex PCR assay. TCRdb holds this immuneACCESS table with in-frame rearrangements only. Some clones are missing; in checked studies, unresolved V genes explain under half, and the rest has no known cause. This sample comprises around 70,000 clones, approximately 94% of them detected only once. The top ten hold approximately 3% of the sample. As regards this clone: Its antigen remains undetermined. Base qualities are not provided; no much larger clone lies one nucleotide away.

Sequencing was done on a sample of blood. The chain employs TRBV7-2 and TRBJ2-3, with the D gene uncertain. This clonotype originated in a woman aged 30 to 39 in good health. The CDR3 amino acid sequence is: CASSLDYPTTDTQYF. In nucleotides, the sequence is TGTGCCAGCAGCTTAGACTACCCAACCACAGATACGCAGTATTTT.